This T cell receptor beta chain comes out of a study of blood T cell repertoires in COVID-19. A few counts support this clone. Profiled with immunoSEQ multiplex PCR; TCRdb holds only in-frame clones, not every one. The top ten hold 1.4% to 1.5% of the sample, which has a few hundred thousand clones, around nine tenths seen once. Residents of about two dozen US areas, aged about 18 to 89 years, made up the participants. The CDR3 covers 13 residues. The V gene's germline CDR1 is MNHEY and CDR2 SVGAGI. The V and J ends lost 6 bases and 6 bases, in that order; junction bases with no gene match: 6. This chain uses TRBV6-5 with TRBJ1-1; 8 bases agree with TRBD1. The sequenced sample consisted of PBMCs or T cells enriched from blood (not recorded which). The TCR originated in a woman in her late teens or twenties who had been exposed to COVID-19. The CDR3 nucleotides are TGTGCCAGCAGCTATCAGGGGGCCGCTGAAGCTTTCTTT. Its protein product is CASSYQGAAEAFF.